Below, 22 T cell receptor beta chains from the same sample are listed, as sequenced in a study of neurological immune-mediated disorders. TCRdb called the 5' RACE reads again in MiXCR, with one record for every CDR3 protein. The table has about 30,000 distinct CDR3 sequences, around 16% seen once. The sample consisted of PBMCs. Receptors originate from a man between 65 and 85 years old in good health.

This clonotype was found a few times. This rearrangement joins TRBV28 to TRBJ2-2; unclear D gene. The CDR3 runs to 16 residues. V lost 5 bases, J lost 0 bases, and 13 bases lay in between. Germline CDR1 reads MDHEN; CDR2 reads SYDVKM. The CDR3 here is CASSPPTAANTGELFF. The CDR3 DNA reads TGTGCCAGCAGTCCACCGACCGCGGCGAACACCGGGGAGCTGTTTTTT.

This clonotype was found many times. The V call is TRBV6-1, the J call TRBJ1-5, with TRBD1 matching 9 bases. The J segment lost 9 bases and the V segment lost 8 bases, leaving 11 bases of the junction unmatched. The germline V gene encodes CDR1 MNHNS and CDR2 SASEGT. This CDR3 spans 14 amino acids. CDR3 in DNA: TGTGCCAGCCTACAGGGGGCTCAGGGTCCGCCCCAGCATTTT. This sequence encodes CASLQGAQGPPQHF.

This clonotype was counted ten times or more. The J gene is TRBJ2-6, the V gene TRBV9; D is unresolved. Looked up from germline, CDR1 is SGDLS and CDR2 is YYNGEE. The CDR3 is 14 amino acids. The V end was cut by 8 bases, the J end by 2 bases, with 11 bases between. The CDR3 sequence is CASGKGTGANVLTF. The CDR3 bases are TGTGCCAGTGGGAAAGGGACTGGGGCCAACGTCCTGACTTTC. The complete variable domain, with remaining parts taken from reference TRBV9 and TRBJ2-6, reads DSGVTQTPKHLITATGQRVTLRCSPRSGDLSVYWYQQSLDQGLQFLIQYYNGEERAKGNILERFSAQQFPDLHSELNLSSLELGDSALYFCASGKGTGANVLTFGAGSRLTVL.

Ten or more counts support this clonotype. The genes are TRBV5-1 and TRBJ2-1; D gene uncertain. The germline V gene encodes CDR1 SGHRS and CDR2 YFSETQ. The germline V and J ends were trimmed by 2 bases and 5 bases, with 14 bases remaining between them. The CDR3 is made up of 15 amino acids. The CDR3 here is CASSFGENYHNEQFF. CDR3 nucleotides: TGCGCCAGCAGCTTCGGCGAGAATTACCACAATGAGCAGTTCTTC.

There are many counts of this clonotype. The chain combines TRBV7-2 with TRBJ1-2, with 7 bases fitting TRBD1. The CDR3 extends over 14 amino acids. J was trimmed by 3 bases and V by 4 bases; bases with no gene match: 5. Germline assignment: CDR1 SGHTA and CDR2 FQGNSA. This chain's CDR3 is CASSSRQGHYGYTF. In DNA form, the CDR3 reads TGTGCCAGCAGCTCCCGACAGGGCCACTATGGCTACACCTTC.

The chain recombines TRBV15 with TRBJ1-3; 7 bases align to TRBD1. This CDR3 spans 18 amino acids. CDR1 is LNHNV, CDR2 YYDKDF, per germline (reference sequence). Losses at the gene ends were 0 bases for V and 2 bases for J; bases not matched to a gene: 10. CDR3 nucleotide sequence: TGTGCCACCAGCAGAGATTACCCGGACAGGAGAACTGGAAACACCATATATTTT. It encodes CATSRDYPDRRTGNTIYF.

This clonotype was picked up many times. The chain recombines TRBV28 with TRBJ1-2; D gene uncertain. Germline assignment: CDR1 MDHEN and CDR2 SYDVKM. With 3 bases removed from V and 3 bases from J, the gap between germline ends came to 2 bases. The CDR3 is made up of 11 amino acids. The CDR3 sequence is CASSLDYGYTF. For the CDR3, the DNA is TGTGCCAGCAGTTTGGACTATGGCTACACCTTC.

This clonotype was counted at least ten times. The gene calls are TRBV4-3 and TRBJ2-1; unclear D gene. In germline, CDR1 is LGHNA, CDR2 YSLEER. V was clipped by 0 bases and J by 12 bases, with 12 bases between them. CDR3 length equals 13 residues. The CDR3 sequence: CASSQDLVQVQFF. For the CDR3, the DNA is TGCGCCAGCAGCCAAGATTTGGTCCAGGTGCAGTTCTTC.

This clonotype was seen many times. The chain carries TRBV5-6 and TRBJ1-2; D is undetermined. The CDR3 contains 12 residues. The germline V and J ends were trimmed by 2 bases and 5 bases, with 7 bases remaining between them. Germline V CDR1 and CDR2: SGHDT, YYEEEE. CDR3 sequence reads: CASSFREYGYTF. CDR3 DNA sequence: TGTGCCAGCAGCTTTCGAGAGTATGGCTACACCTTC.

This clonotype was counted many times. The J gene is TRBJ1-2, the V gene TRBV20-1; D gene ambiguous. V gave up 0 bases and J gave up 4 bases, with 9 bases separating them. Germline CDR1 reads DFQATT; CDR2 reads SNEGSKA (reference sequence). The CDR3 spans 13 residues. CDR3 DNA: TGCAGTGCTAGAGATCCCAGTTCCTATGGCTACACCTTC. Its protein is CSARDPSSYGYTF.

This clonotype was seen at least ten times. The chain combines TRBV20-1 with TRBJ2-5; possible D gene TRBD2, 6 bases. The CDR3 runs 15 residues. Between the trimmed V and J ends, which lost 0 bases and 5 bases, there was a span of 16 bases. The germline gives CDR1 DFQATT, CDR2 SNEGSKA (reference sequence). CDR3 amino acids: CSAREEGLRVETQYF. The CDR3 bases are TGCAGTGCTAGAGAGGAGGGACTTAGAGTGGAGACCCAGTACTTC.

This clonotype was found many times. The junction and the germline gene differ at one end; a read error may be behind it. The CDR3 region is CASNPGQGALGYTF. CDR3 in DNA: TGTGCTAGCAACCCCGGACAGGGGGCGCTTGGCTACACCTTC. The rearrangement uses TRBV7-2 and TRBJ1-2, with 11 positions matching TRBD1. The CDR3 covers 14 residues. Germline CDR1 SGHTA, CDR2 FQGNSA.

This clonotype appeared many times. The genes are TRBV20-1 and TRBJ2-5; perhaps TRBD1 as D (6 bases). CDR3 length: 13 residues. Between the trimmed V and J ends, which lost 6 bases and 6 bases, there was a span of 17 bases. Germline CDR1 reads DFQATT; CDR2 reads SNEGSKA (reference sequence). The CDR3 loop reads CSARGAGIKTQYF. Written as DNA, the CDR3 is TGCAGTGCCAGGGGCGCGGGTATAAAGACCCAGTACTTC.

This clonotype occurred many times. V gene TRBV6-1 combines with J gene TRBJ1-5; the match to TRBD1 covers 9 bases. Germline values: CDR1 MNHNS, CDR2 SASEGT. This CDR3 has 13 amino acids. V shed 9 bases, J shed 5 bases, and the junction held 5 bases outside the gene matches. As DNA, the CDR3 is TGTGCCAGTGCGGGACAGGGAGATCAGCCCCAGCATTTT. Translation: CASAGQGDQPQHF.

V gene TRBV12-3 or TRBV12-4 combines with J gene TRBJ2-2, with 11 bases that match TRBD1. This CDR3 region has 16 residues. The V and J ends lost 0 bases and 4 bases, in that order; junction bases with no gene match: 1. The CDR3 loop reads CASSLAGTGGTGELFF. The CDR3, as DNA: TGTGCCAGCAGTTTAGCGGGGACAGGGGGCACCGGGGAGCTGTTTTTT.

This clonotype was observed at least ten times. The chain has TRBV2 and TRBJ1-1, with D possibly being TRBD1 (5 bases). Trimming took off 4 bases at V and 5 bases at J, with 23 bases between the two ends. The germline V gene encodes CDR1 SNHLY and CDR2 FYNNEI. This CDR3 has 17 amino acids. CDR3: CASSGTREGTLGTEAFF. Here the CDR3 DNA reads TGTGCCAGCAGTGGAACCCGAGAAGGGACCTTAGGTACTGAAGCTTTCTTT.

The count of this clonotype is one. A read error may explain this, as a much larger clone is one base away. J is TRBJ2-4 and V is TRBV20-1, with a tentative D call TRBD1 (7 bases). This CDR3 is built from 15 residues. Germline CDR1 and CDR2: DFQATT and SNEGSKA (reference sequence). Trimming shortened V by 3 bases and J by 3 bases, and 15 bases separated the two germline ends. The CDR3 here is CSASDLQGGKNIQYF. The CDR3 nucleotides are TGCAGTGCTAGTGATCTCCAGGGGGGCAAAAACATTCAGTACTTC.

This clonotype was observed many times. This chain joins TRBV6-5 and TRBJ1-1; weak D call: TRBD1 (5 bases). This CDR3 comprises 12 residues. Trimming took off 10 bases at V and 6 bases at J, with 15 bases between the two ends. Germline V lookup: CDR1 MNHEY, CDR2 SVGAGI. The CDR3 spells CATSPRGAEAFF. CDR3 DNA sequence: TGTGCCACCTCCCCGAGGGGTGCTGAAGCTTTCTTT.

This clonotype appeared many times. The chain couples TRBV29-1 to TRBJ2-5; 12 nucleotides agree with TRBD2. This CDR3 has 13 residues. J gave up 2 bases and V 7 bases, and 2 bases lay outside the gene matches. The V gene's germline CDR1 is SQVTM and CDR2 ANQGSEA. CDR3 in DNA: TGCAGCGGTACTAGCGGGGGGCAAGAGACCCAGTACTTC. It codes for CSGTSGGQETQYF.

This clonotype has a count of ten or more. The J gene is TRBJ2-3, the V gene TRBV27; 7 bases map to TRBD2. The germline gives CDR1 MNHEY, CDR2 SMNVEV (reference sequence). The V segment lost 0 bases and the J segment 4 bases; nucleotides outside the gene matches: 7. CDR3 length equals 16 residues. CDR3 sequence (DNA): TGTGCCAGCAGTTTATCGAATGGGGGGGGGGCAGATACGCAGTATTTT. This sequence encodes CASSLSNGGGADTQYF.

This clonotype was seen many times. V is TRBV12-3 or TRBV12-4 and J is TRBJ2-2; TRBD2 matches 8 bases. V lost 0 bases, J lost 3 bases, and 3 bases stayed unmatched. The CDR3 has 16 amino acids. For the CDR3, the DNA is TGTGCCAGCAGTTTAGCTGGCGGGGGGTACACCGGGGAGCTGTTTTTT. Translating it yields CASSLAGGGYTGELFF.

The table lists this clonotype with many counts. The CDR3 protein is CATSGPGQGNSYEQYF. In DNA form, the CDR3 reads TGTGCCACCAGTGGTCCGGGACAGGGTAACTCCTACGAGCAGTACTTC. The chain links TRBV24-1 to TRBJ2-7; the match to TRBD1 covers 9 bases. CDR1 is KGHDR, CDR2 SFDVKD, per germline. This CDR3 region has 16 residues. The V segment lost 5 bases and the J segment 0 bases; nucleotides outside the gene matches: 7.